Detailed here is one T cell receptor (beta chain). The antigen remains undetermined. Profiled with immunoSEQ multiplex PCR; TCRdb holds only in-frame clones, not every one. The table includes tens of thousands of clones, around nine tenths detected once. The sample belongs to a study of neoadjuvant nivolumab and ipilimumab in lung cancer. Study-level results: TCR richness and clonality were higher in tumors than adjacent uninvolved lung. Only a single major-pathologic-response sample was available for clonality analysis.

There are 12 residues in the CDR3. Germline-derived CDR1 and CDR2 are SGHRS and YFSETQ. With 0 bases removed from V and 9 bases from J, the gap between germline ends came to 9 bases. This receptor was obtained from an adult with non-small cell lung cancer. Some clones in this sample may be carry-over from other donors' samples. The V gene is TRBV5-1, the J gene TRBJ1-2, with a weak D call TRBD1 (5 bases). Source: blood, taken before neoadjuvant nivolumab, alone or with ipilimumab. Written as DNA, the CDR3 is TGCGCCAGCAGCTTGGCGGGGGATAGCTACACCTTC. Amino acid sequence: CASSLAGDSYTF. Using reference TRBV5-1 and TRBJ1-2 for the parts outside the CDR3, the full variable domain is KAGVTQTPRYLIKTRGQQVTLSCSPISGHRSVSWYQQTPGQGLQFLFEYFSETQRNKGNFPGRFSGRQFSNSRSEMNVSTLELGDSALYLCASSLAGDSYTFGSGTRLTVV.